This TCR beta chain was retrieved from a study of tumour-infiltrating T cells in Burkitt lymphoma. As for the study in general: Productive clonality predicted overall and progression-free survival.

The CDR3 sequence is 14 residues long. V was pared by 6 bases and J by 8 bases, with 11 bases of the junction left unmatched. The germline V gene has CDR1 SQVTM and CDR2 ANQGSEA. Only a few counts were recorded for this clone. TCRdb's copy holds only in-frame clones and misses some; the assay was immunoSEQ multiplex PCR. The sample yields some 5,900 clones, roughly a sixth seen once. The sequencing input was tumor tissue. The V gene is TRBV29-1, the J gene TRBJ2-1; 9 nucleotides line up with TRBD2. This receptor was identified in a human donor with diffuse large B-cell lymphoma. CDR3 protein: CSVPRGIAGDEQFF. The CDR3 nucleotides read TGCAGCGTCCCCCGGGGGATAGCGGGAGATGAGCAGTTCTTC.